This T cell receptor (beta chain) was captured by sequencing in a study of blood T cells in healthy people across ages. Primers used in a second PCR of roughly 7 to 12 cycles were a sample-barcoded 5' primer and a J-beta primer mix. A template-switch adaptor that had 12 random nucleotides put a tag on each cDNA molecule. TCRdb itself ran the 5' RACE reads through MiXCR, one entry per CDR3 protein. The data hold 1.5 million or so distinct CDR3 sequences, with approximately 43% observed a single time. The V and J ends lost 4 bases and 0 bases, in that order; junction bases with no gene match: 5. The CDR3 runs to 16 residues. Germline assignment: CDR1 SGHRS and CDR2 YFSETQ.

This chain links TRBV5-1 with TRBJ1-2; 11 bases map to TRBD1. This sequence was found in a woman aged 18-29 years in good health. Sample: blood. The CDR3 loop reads CASSPGTGGANYGYTF. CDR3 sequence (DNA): TGCGCCAGCAGCCCGGGGACAGGGGGAGCTAACTATGGCTACACCTTC.